This T cell receptor beta chain was captured in a study of cytomegalovirus exposure and HLA in healthy donors (dated by TCRdb to between 2016 and 2019). A note on the overall study: An earlier analysis of a few hundred of the donors reported about 260 Gb of sequence data and around 100 million unique TCR beta sequences obtained from approximately 180 million T cells. HLA typing included class I and class II loci at four-digit resolution. To predict cytomegalovirus infection status, the study brought together high-throughput TCR immunosequencing, statistical association of individual TCRs with disease status, and machine learning. Four or five DR-DQ haplotypes were handled as single units for association and clustering because linkage in the cohort was strong. Of the approximately 400 genotyped donors, approximately 80% were placed in the genetic ancestry cluster associated with self-reported Caucasian donors. Donor age, sex, ethnicity and CMV serostatus were compiled alongside the repertoire data. Besides the first cohort of 666 subjects, a separate validation cohort made up of over a hundred different subjects was used. To decide whether each TCR beta V gene segment behaved as functional or pseudogenic, an earlier analysis of some 540 of the donors relied on high-throughput TCR beta sequencing. The number of donors typed differed by locus, with 629-630 for A, B, C, DRB1 and DQB1, roughly 520 for DQA1, about 610 for DPA1, and some 470 for DPB1. The T cell repertoires of about 700 subjects were profiled by immunosequencing and related to cytomegalovirus serostatus. About 280 gigabases of sequencing data and around 88 million unique TCR sequences made up an early release that covered fewer than 650 HLA-typed donors. The later analysis used no new phenotypic data to find candidate immune exposures, relying instead on TCR beta sequences and their occurrence across donors. Across 300 to 400 genotyped donors of the cohort, an average of roughly 200,000 unique TCR beta nucleotide sequences per donor were sequenced, and roughly a sixth of those sequences were non-productive. All discovery cohort repertoires had been generated on a single sequencing platform. The study aimed to test whether signatures of past pathogen exposure could be identified by cataloging public T cell receptors. A later genetic analysis used genome-wide SNP genotypes for about 65% of the roughly 670 donors, treating that subset as a discovery cohort. A later analysis re-examined previously published TCR beta repertoires from about 700 donors and added high-resolution HLA genotyping to investigate patterns of TCR occurrence.

Summary of the overall study and its limitations: Immune exposure information for the cohort was limited to CMV serostatus. In a later analysis, HLA-associated TCR beta chains showed more clonal expansion and lower generation probabilities than non-associated chains that were equally common. According to a later genetic analysis, donors in an Asian-associated ancestry cluster had fewer N-insertions in productive TCRs than the roughly 670-donor mean. In this cohort, only TCR beta chains were sequenced, and detectable features were limited by the absence of alpha or paired-chain data. Most TCR sequences were observed very rarely across donors, whereas some public TCRs were present in many individuals. The study gave a list of 150 to 200 TCR beta chains associated with cytomegalovirus. Seventeen rarely observed V segments, including chromosome 9 orphons, were excluded from the earlier analysis of approximately 600 of the donors because counts were too low. A later analysis associated about 17,000 TCR beta sequences with specific HLA alleles at a false discovery rate of 0.05. According to the authors, the approach could potentially be generalized to other disease states and immunological phenotypes. A later genetic analysis associated a missense DCLRE1C variant with V-gene and J-gene trimming of TCR beta chains, and an independent cohort replicated the association. According to a later analysis, parvovirus B19, influenza, CMV and Epstein-Barr virus appeared linked to several top co-occurrence clusters. In vitro tests confirmed that a few of the cytomegalovirus-associated TCR beta chains recognize cytomegalovirus antigens. Linkage disequilibrium might explain the correlated functional status among segregating V segments, but an unknown experimental factor could not be excluded. When HLA alleles, especially DR and DQ, strongly co-occurred, TCR associations were difficult to assign to individual alleles. An earlier analysis of some 590 of the donors showed that most TCR beta V segments appeared in productive rearrangements either about 90% or about 30% of the time, which broadly matched IMGT annotations. A later analysis found that most CMV-associated TCR beta chains appeared HLA-restricted, with HLA associations seemingly driven largely by CMV exposure. The classifier was reported to diagnose cytomegalovirus status with high specificity and sensitivity in both the original cohort and the validation cohort. Presence/absence analyses assumed roughly uniform sequencing depth across donors, an assumption that may not hold. Some IMGT-functional V segments, including TRBV6-2 and TRBV6-3, could not be told apart with the 87-base-pair reads, so those segments were excluded. Because some donors lacked HLA typing at each locus, the association tests relied only on the typed subset. A cluster of highly shared sequence variants was judged likely to represent a technical artifact of the sequencing pipeline. A later analysis found that TCR association rates varied across HLA loci, with DRB1 alleles showing the most associated TCRs and HLA-C alleles the fewest. A further reported finding was that TCR beta sequences accurately predicted the HLA-A and HLA-B alleles for most subjects in the first cohort.

The cohort comprised under 700 healthy bone marrow donors. Cohort members were all nominally healthy when sampled, although unrecorded immune exposures were likely present. The donor tested CMV seropositive and was one of the 289 seropositive cohort members. Every donor gave a peripheral blood sample, and the peripheral blood mononuclear cells from that sample were used for TCR beta sequencing. Genomic DNA was extracted from the blood cell samples with the Qiagen DNeasy Blood Extraction Kit. Taken from the germline V gene, the CDR1 and CDR2 loops are SGHDT and YYEEEE. The CDR3 starts with the cysteine, ends with the phenylalanine, and has 15 residues. Of all the DNA, just the CDR3 is kept, 45 bases in frame from base 1. V is clipped by 3 bases and J by 1 base, and the sequence between their germline boundaries is 13 bases long. Libraries were constructed by the immunoSEQ multiplex PCR assay. For the multiplex PCR, a mixture combining 60 forward primers for TCR Vbeta segments and 13 reverse primers for TCR Jbeta segments was used. The CDR3 region of rearranged TCR beta genes was amplified from genomic DNA with a multiplex PCR assay. The amplified TCR beta libraries were sequenced on the Illumina HiSeq System as 87-base-pair reads. The authors' pipeline ran thus. A later analysis counted tens of millions of unique TCR beta chains across the 650 to 700 repertoires, and 9.5 million to 11 million of these chains were shared by at least two donors. A nearest-neighbor algorithm error-corrected the raw reads and collapsed the reads into unique sequences, merging closely related sequences to remove PCR and sequencing errors. To assign V, D and J gene segments, CDR3 sequences were aligned to IMGT reference sequences. For a sequence to be retained, a match of at least six nucleotides was required to both a V gene segment and a J gene segment. Rearrangements were classified as productive when the CDR3 lacked stop codons and remained in frame with V and J, and all other rearrangements were classified as non-productive. CDR3 was defined by IMGT convention, running from the second conserved V-encoded cysteine to the conserved J-encoded phenylalanine. The earlier analysis of about 560 of the donors excluded any sequence lacking an unambiguous match to a single V gene segment. An earlier analysis of around 600 of the donors classified V segments as functional when productive rearrangements were above 56.7% and as segregating when the standard deviation between donors was above 5%. A statistical classification framework was built to diagnose cytomegalovirus status from the catalog of TCR beta chain sequences. V and J gene assignment, in a later analysis, came from comparing TCR nucleotide sequences with IMGT/GENE-DB human TR gene sequences. The TCRdist pipeline was used in a later analysis to assign CDR3 sequences and most-parsimonious VDJ recombination scenarios. In a later analysis, each TCR beta chain was defined by its CDR3 amino acid sequence together with its V-gene family, and reads lacking a unique V-gene family were excluded. A later analysis removed roughly 590 highly shared, low-generation-probability nucleotide sequences to deal with suspected cross-contamination and a sequencing artifact. For each public chain, a later analysis derived a clonal expansion index from normalized ranks of inferred template counts within each repertoire. A later analysis computed generation probabilities with a VDJ recombination model fitted to out-of-frame rearrangements, and checked the results against IGoR. In a later analysis, hypergeometric tests were used to score TCR-TCR, TCR-HLA and TCR-CMV co-occurrence, with a repertoire-size bias correction applied to TCR pairs. To estimate false discovery rates, a later analysis permuted the HLA or CMV assignments 20 times. A later analysis grouped co-occurring TCRs with DBSCAN, adding TCRdist sequence similarity when clustering within HLA-allele-positive subsets. Repertoires with fewer than 30,000 or more than 120,000 public chains were left out of co-occurrence clustering, as were a handful of repertoires with anomalous nucleotide sharing. This is the immuneACCESS table as TCRdb keeps it, with only in-frame sequences that have V and J called. A part of the clones is gone; compared with another copy, unresolved V genes explain less than half, and the rest is unexplained. V and J calls plus clone size are reproduced from that table; the DNA served to infer D and trimming. The sample data list about 140,000 clones, and around 78% of these were observed just once. The ten biggest clones cover about 2.4% of the sample.

In regard to this clone: Which antigen it targets is not known. Qualities for individual bases were not recorded, and no much larger clone is one base off.

This TCR was recovered from a woman aged 18-29 years in good health and CMV-seropositive. Sequences were obtained from PBMCs. The rearrangement combines TRBV5-6 with TRBJ1-2; the D region possibly corresponds to TRBD1 (5 bases align). The CDR3 corresponds to CASSYDRIVNYGYTF. The nucleotide sequence is given as TGTGCCAGCAGCTATGACAGAATTGTTAACTATGGCTACACCTTC.